This TCR beta chain comes out of a study of blood T cell repertoires in COVID-19. As for the study in general: From the United States, Italy and Spain came samples of acute and convalescent COVID-19.

Under the authors' procedure: Reference gene primers were amplified, and this amplification served to estimate nucleated cell counts. Using immunoSEQ multiplex PCR, the repertoire was profiled, and TCRdb retains in-frame clones only, with some absent. That table gives V, J and clone size, and the DNA gave D and trimming. The sample has around 130,000 clones; 84% are singletons. Germline V lookup: CDR1 SGHKS, CDR2 YYEKEE (reference sequence). CDR3 length: 15 residues. Between the trimmed V and J ends, which lost 4 bases and 1 base, there was a span of 12 bases. The sequencing sample was made of peripheral blood. The TCR originated in a woman in her twenties or thirties who had recovered from COVID-19. The rearrangement links TRBV5-5 to TRBJ1-5; D might be TRBD1 (5 bases). The CDR3 DNA is TGTGCCAGCAGCACCCAGGGTGTCAGCAATCAGCCCCAGCATTTT. It specifies CASSTQGVSNQPQHF.